This T cell receptor beta chain was observed in a study of preoperative IRX-2 immunotherapy in early breast cancer. Germline lookup yields CDR1 LNHDA and CDR2 SQIVND (reference sequence). Trimming removed 5 bases from V and 0 bases from J; junction bases left unmatched: 6. The CDR3 is 16 residues long. Documented treatment: preoperative locoregional IRX-2 cytokine immunotherapy. The assay was immunoSEQ multiplex PCR, and TCRdb's table has in-frame clones only and misses some. The table has about 19,000 clones, 85% seen once. The origin of this receptor is a human donor with breast cancer. Source: lymph node tissue, taken after IRX-2 immunotherapy. The V gene is TRBV19, the J gene TRBJ1-4; TRBD1 agrees at 7 bases. The CDR3 DNA reads TGTGCCAGTAGTGGCAGGGGGGGCCCAACTAATGAAAAACTGTTTTTT. It codes for CASSGRGGPTNEKLFF.